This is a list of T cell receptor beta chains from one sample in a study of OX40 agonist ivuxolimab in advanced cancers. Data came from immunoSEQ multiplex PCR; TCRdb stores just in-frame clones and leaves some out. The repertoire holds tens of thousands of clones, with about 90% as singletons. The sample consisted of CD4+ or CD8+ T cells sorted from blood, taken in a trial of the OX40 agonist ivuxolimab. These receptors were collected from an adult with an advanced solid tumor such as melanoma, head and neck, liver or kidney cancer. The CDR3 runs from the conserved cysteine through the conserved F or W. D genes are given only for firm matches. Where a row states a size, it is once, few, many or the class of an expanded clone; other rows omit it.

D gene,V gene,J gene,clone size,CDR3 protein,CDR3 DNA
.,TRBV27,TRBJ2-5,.,CASSIDQETQYF,TGTGCCAGCAGTATTGACCAAGAGACCCAGTACTTC
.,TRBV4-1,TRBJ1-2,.,CASSQRGAYGYTF,TGCGCCAGCAGCCAAAGGGGAGCCTATGGCTACACCTTC
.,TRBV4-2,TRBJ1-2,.,CASSQAGFLDDYGYTF,TGTGCCAGCAGCCAAGCGGGATTCTTAGACGACTATGGCTACACCTTC
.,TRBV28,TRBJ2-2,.,CATSSLASTGELFF,TGTGCCACCTCGTCCCTAGCGAGCACCGGGGAGCTGTTTTTT
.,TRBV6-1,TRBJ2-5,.,CASSDPPLKSETQYF,TGTGCCAGCAGTGACCCCCCCTTAAAGTCAGAGACCCAGTACTTC
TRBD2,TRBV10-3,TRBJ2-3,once,CAISESTSGLTDTQYF,TGTGCCATCAGTGAGTCGACTAGCGGGCTTACAGATACGCAGTATTTT
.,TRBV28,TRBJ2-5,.,CASSPLGDSQETQYF,TGTGCCAGCAGTCCCCTGGGGGACTCGCAAGAGACCCAGTACTTC
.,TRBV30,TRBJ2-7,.,CAWSETSPNEQYF,TGTGCCTGGAGCGAAACTAGCCCGAACGAGCAGTACTTC
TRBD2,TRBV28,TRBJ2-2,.,CASSFSGLAGNTGELFF,TGTGCCAGCAGTTTCTCCGGACTAGCGGGGAACACCGGGGAGCTGTTTTTT
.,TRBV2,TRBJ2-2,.,CASYLGQNTGELFF,TGTGCCAGCTACCTGGGACAAAACACCGGGGAGCTGTTTTTT
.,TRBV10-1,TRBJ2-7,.,CASSDSLKTYEQYF,TGCGCCAGCAGTGATTCTTTAAAGACCTACGAGCAGTACTTC
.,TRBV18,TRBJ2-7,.,CASSPPLGTYEQYF,TGTGCCAGCTCACCACCACTGGGTACCTACGAGCAGTACTTC
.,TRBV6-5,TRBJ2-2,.,CASRLNTGELFF,TGTGCCAGCAGGCTCAACACCGGGGAGCTGTTTTTT
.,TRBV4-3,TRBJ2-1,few,CASSQVVGVVSYNEQFF,TGCGCCAGCAGCCAAGTCGTAGGAGTAGTCTCCTACAATGAGCAGTTCTTC
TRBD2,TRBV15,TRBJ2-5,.,CATSRLAGGLGQETQYF,TGTGCCACCAGCAGACTAGCGGGAGGGTTAGGCCAAGAGACCCAGTACTTC
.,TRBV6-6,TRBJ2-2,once,CASSYWQANTGELFF,TGTGCCAGCAGTTACTGGCAGGCCAACACCGGGGAGCTGTTTTTT
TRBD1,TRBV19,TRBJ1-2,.,CASSMSGGSGYTF,TGTGCCAGTAGTATGTCAGGGGGCAGTGGCTACACCTTC
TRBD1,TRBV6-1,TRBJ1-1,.,CASRGQGAEAFF,TGTGCCAGCAGAGGACAGGGCGCTGAAGCTTTCTTT